This T cell receptor (beta chain) was sequenced for a study of shared clonotypes between healthy human individuals. Overall study results and limits: Estimated richness values were generally larger in naive subsets than in memory subsets.

Naive CD8 isolation took CD45RO-negative cells positively selected for CCR7 and excluded terminally differentiated effector memory CD45RA+ cells. The protocol was immunoSEQ multiplex PCR, while the TCRdb copy is restricted to in-frame clones and leaves out a portion. The sample shows about 680,000 clones, under 95% of them seen only once. As regards this clone: The antigen remains undetermined.

The specimen was naive CD8+ T cells sorted from blood. The clonotype comes from a man aged 25-45 years in good health.

CDR3 region: CASSELGLRTEAFF. The CDR3 DNA reads TGTGCCAGCAGTGAACTTGGGTTGCGCACTGAAGCTTTCTTT. V and J are TRBV2 and TRBJ1-1; D is uncertain. V was cut by 2 bases and J by 4 bases, with 11 bases left in between. Germline values: CDR1 SNHLY, CDR2 FYNNEI. CDR3 length equals 14 residues.